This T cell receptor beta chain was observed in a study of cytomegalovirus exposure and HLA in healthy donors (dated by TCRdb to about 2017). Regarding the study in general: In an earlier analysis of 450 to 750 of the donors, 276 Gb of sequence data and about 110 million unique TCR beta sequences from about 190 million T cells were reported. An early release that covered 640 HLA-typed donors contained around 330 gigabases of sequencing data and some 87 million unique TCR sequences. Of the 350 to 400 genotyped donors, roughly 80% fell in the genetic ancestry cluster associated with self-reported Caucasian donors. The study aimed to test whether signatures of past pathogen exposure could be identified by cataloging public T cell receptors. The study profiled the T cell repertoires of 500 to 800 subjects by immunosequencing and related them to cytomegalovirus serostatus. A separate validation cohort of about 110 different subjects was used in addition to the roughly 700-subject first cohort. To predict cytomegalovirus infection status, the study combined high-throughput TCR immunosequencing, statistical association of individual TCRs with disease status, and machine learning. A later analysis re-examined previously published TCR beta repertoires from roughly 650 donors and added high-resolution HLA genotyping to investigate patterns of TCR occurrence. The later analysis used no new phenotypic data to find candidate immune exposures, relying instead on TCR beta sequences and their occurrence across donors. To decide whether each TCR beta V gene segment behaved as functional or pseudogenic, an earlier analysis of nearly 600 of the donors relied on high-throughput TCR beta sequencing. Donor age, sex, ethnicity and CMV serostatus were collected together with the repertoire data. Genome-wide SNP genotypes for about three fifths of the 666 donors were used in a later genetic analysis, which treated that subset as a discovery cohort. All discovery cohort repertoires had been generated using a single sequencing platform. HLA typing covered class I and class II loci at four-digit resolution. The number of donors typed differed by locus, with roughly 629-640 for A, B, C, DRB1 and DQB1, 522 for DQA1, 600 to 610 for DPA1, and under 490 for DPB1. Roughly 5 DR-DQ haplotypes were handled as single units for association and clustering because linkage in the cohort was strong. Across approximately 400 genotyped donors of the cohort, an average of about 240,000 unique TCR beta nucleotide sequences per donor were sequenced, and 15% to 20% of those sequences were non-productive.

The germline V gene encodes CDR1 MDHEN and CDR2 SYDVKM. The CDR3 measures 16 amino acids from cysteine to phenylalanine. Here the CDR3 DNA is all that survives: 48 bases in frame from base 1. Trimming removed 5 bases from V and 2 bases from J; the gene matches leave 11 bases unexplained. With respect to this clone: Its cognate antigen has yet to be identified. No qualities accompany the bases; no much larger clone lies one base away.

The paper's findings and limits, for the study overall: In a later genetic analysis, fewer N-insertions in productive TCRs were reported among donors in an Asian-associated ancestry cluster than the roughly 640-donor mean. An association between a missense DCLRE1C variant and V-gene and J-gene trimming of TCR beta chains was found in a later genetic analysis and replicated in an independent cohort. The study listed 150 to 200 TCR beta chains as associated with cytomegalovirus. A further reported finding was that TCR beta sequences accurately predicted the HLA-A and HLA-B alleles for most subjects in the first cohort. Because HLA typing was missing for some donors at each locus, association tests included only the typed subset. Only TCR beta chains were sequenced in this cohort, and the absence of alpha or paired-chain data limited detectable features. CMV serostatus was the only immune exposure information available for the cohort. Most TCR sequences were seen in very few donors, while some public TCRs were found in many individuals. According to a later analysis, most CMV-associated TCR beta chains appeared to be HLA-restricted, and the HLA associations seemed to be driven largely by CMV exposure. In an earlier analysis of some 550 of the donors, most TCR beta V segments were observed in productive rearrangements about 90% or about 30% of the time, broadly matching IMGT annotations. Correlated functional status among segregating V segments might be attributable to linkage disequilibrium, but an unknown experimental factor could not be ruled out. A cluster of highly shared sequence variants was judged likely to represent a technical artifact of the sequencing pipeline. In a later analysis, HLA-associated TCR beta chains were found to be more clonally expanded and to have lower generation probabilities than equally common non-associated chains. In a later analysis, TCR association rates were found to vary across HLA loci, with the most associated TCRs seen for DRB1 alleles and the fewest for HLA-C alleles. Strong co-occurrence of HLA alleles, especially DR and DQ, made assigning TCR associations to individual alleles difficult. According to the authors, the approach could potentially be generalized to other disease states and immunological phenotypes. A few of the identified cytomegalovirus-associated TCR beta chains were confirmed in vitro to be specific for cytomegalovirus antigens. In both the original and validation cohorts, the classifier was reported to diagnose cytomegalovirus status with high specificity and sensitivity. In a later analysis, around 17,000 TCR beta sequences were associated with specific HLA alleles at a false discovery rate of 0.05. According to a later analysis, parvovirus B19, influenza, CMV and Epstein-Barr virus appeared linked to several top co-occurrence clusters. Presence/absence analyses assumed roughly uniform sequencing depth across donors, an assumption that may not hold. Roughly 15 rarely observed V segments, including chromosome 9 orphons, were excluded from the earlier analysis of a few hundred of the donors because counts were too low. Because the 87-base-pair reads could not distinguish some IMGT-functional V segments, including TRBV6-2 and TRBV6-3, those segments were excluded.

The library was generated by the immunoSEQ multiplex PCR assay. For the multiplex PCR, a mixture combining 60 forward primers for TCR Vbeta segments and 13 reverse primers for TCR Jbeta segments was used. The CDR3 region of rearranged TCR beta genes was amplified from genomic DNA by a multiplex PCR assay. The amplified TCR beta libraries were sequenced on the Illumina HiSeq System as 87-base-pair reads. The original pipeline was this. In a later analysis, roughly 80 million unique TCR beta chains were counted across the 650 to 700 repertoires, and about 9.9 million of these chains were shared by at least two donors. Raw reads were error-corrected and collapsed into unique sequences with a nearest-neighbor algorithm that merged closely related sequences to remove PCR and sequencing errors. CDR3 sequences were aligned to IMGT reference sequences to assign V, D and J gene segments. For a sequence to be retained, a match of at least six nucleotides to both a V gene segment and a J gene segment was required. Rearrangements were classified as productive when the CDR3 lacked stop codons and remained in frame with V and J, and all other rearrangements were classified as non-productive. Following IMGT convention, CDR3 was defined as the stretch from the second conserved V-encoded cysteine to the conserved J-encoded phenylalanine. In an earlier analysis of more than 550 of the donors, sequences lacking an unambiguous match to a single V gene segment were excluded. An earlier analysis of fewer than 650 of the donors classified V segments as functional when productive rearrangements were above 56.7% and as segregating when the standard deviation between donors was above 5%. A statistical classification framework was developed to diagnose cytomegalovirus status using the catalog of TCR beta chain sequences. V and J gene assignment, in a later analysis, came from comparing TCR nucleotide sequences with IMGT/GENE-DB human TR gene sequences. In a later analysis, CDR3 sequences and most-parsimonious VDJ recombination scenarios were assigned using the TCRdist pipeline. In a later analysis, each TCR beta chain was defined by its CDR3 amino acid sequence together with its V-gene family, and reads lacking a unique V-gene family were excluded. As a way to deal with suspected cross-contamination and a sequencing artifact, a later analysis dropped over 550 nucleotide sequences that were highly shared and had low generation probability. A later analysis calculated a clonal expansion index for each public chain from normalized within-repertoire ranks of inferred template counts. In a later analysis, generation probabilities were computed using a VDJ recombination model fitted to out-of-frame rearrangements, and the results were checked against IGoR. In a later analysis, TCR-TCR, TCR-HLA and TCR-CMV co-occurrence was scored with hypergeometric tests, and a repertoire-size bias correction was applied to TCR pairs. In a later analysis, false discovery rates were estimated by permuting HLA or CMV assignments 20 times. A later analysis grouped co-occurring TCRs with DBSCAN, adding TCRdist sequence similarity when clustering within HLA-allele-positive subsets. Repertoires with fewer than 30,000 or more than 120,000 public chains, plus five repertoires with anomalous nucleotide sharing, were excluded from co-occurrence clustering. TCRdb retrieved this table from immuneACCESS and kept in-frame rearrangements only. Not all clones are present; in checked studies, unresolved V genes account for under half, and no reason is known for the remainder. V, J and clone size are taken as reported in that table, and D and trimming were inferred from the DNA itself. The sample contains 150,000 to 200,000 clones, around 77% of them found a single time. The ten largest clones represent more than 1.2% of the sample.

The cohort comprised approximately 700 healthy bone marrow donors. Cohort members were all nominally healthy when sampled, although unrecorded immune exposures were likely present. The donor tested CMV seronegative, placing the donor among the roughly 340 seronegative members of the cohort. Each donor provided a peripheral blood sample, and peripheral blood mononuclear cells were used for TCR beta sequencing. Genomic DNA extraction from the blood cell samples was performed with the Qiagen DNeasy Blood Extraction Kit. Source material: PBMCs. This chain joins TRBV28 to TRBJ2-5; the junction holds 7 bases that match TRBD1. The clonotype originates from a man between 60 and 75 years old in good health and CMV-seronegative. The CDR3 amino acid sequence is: CASSITGALPQETQYF. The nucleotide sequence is TGTGCCAGCAGTATAACAGGGGCCTTACCGCAAGAGACCCAGTACTTC.